These 27 T cell receptor beta chains were sequenced from one sample in a study of OX40 agonist ivuxolimab in advanced cancers. Libraries were made using the immunoSEQ multiplex PCR assay. This is the immuneACCESS table as TCRdb keeps it, with only in-frame sequences that have V and J called. A part of the clones is gone; compared with another copy, unresolved V genes explain less than half, and the rest is unexplained. The sample includes 65,000 to 80,000 clones, with about nine tenths observed a single time. About 11% of the sample belongs to the ten largest clones. The sequences come from CD4+ or CD8+ T cells sorted from blood, collected in a trial of the OX40 agonist ivuxolimab. The receptors shown here come from an adult with an advanced solid tumor such as melanoma, head and neck, liver or kidney cancer.

This clone appeared once. The CDR3 is CASSIRDRGLYGYTF. CDR3 nucleotides: TGTGCCAGCAGTATCCGGGACAGGGGGCTGTATGGCTACACCTTC. The chain links TRBV2 to TRBJ1-2; 12 nucleotides agree with TRBD1. Looked up from germline, CDR1 is SNHLY and CDR2 is FYNNEI. This CDR3 contains 15 residues. Trimming removed 5 bases from V and 5 bases from J; junction bases left unmatched: 6.

On this clone: A read error is likely here: a far larger clone is one base away. The chain links TRBV7-3 to TRBJ1-1, with no clear D. The CDR3 length is 10 residues. Germline CDR1 is SGHTA and CDR2 is FQGTGA. The CDR3 sequence: CASSGTEAFF. CDR3 coding DNA: TGCGCCAGCAGCGGCACTGAAGCTTTCTTT.

The chain uses TRBV5-6 and TRBJ1-3; D is undetermined. CDR3 length: 14 amino acids. V lost 0 bases and J lost 7, with 11 bases in between. Germline CDR1 and CDR2: SGHDT and YYEEEE. The CDR3 DNA reads TGTGCCAGCAGCTTGGAAAGGGTACAGAACACCATATATTTT. Protein sequence: CASSLERVQNTIYF.

The rearrangement links TRBV15 to TRBJ1-6; D uncertain. Trimming shortened V by 0 bases and J by 7 bases, and 4 bases separated the two germline ends. Looked up from germline, CDR1 is LNHNV and CDR2 is YYDKDF (reference sequence). The CDR3 is 13 amino acids. CDR3 amino acids: CATSRDWNSPLHF. CDR3 DNA sequence: TGTGCCACCAGCAGAGATTGGAATTCACCCCTCCACTTT.

The V and J genes are TRBV5-4 and TRBJ1-1; D is undetermined. CDR3 length equals 15 residues. The V gene lost 0 bases and the J gene lost 3 bases, with 12 bases spanning the gap. Per germline, CDR1 SGHNT and CDR2 YYREEE (reference sequence). CDR3 DNA sequence: TGTGCCAGCAGCTTGGATCGCGGATTCTACACTGAAGCTTTCTTT. Its translation: CASSLDRGFYTEAFF.

The CDR3: CASSQESRTGGSNEKLFF. For the CDR3, the DNA is TGCGCCAGCAGCCAAGAATCCCGGACAGGGGGGTCTAATGAAAAACTGTTTTTT. The chain employs TRBV4-3 and TRBJ1-4; 10 bases line up with TRBD1. V gave up 0 bases and J gave up 3 bases; unmatched junction bases: 7. Germline CDR1 is LGHNA and CDR2 is YSLEER. The CDR3 length is 18 residues.

The chain joins TRBV5-6 to TRBJ2-1; 8 bases align to TRBD2. The germline CDR1 and CDR2 sequences are SGHDT and YYEEEE. The CDR3 sequence is 15 residues long. Trimming removed 4 bases from V and 12 bases from J; junction bases left unmatched: 15. The CDR3 loop reads CASSLGASGPEWQFF. CDR3 nucleotides: TGTGCCAGCAGCCTGGGGGCTAGCGGGCCCGAATGGCAGTTCTTC.

V is TRBV6-5 and J is TRBJ2-1; D possibly uses TRBD1 or TRBD2 (6 bases each). Trimming removed 7 bases from V and 8 bases from J, with 9 bases in between. There are 11 residues in the CDR3. CDR1 is MNHEY and CDR2 is SVGAGI in the germline V gene. The CDR3 loop reads CASMGGHEQFF. Written as DNA, the CDR3 is TGTGCCAGCATGGGGGGCCATGAGCAGTTCTTC.

The chain recombines TRBV4-2 with TRBJ2-5; 7 positions agree with TRBD2. The CDR3 is 16 amino acids. V lost 0 bases, J lost 4 bases, and 8 bases stayed unmatched. Looked up from germline, CDR1 is LGHNA and CDR2 is YNFKEQ. CDR3 DNA sequence: TGTGCCAGCAGCCAAGAAAGTGGACTAGAGGGAGAGACCCAGTACTTC. This sequence encodes CASSQESGLEGETQYF.

The rearrangement links TRBV9 to TRBJ2-2; D not resolved. Germline V CDR1 and CDR2: SGDLS, YYNGEE. This CDR3 contains 12 residues. Trimming took off 4 bases at V and 1 base at J, with 2 bases between the two ends. The CDR3 DNA is TGTGCCAGCAGCCTGAACACCGGGGAGCTGTTTTTT. Protein: CASSLNTGELFF.

This chain links TRBV1 with TRBJ2-1. TRBV1 is an annotated pseudogene. This CDR3 comprises 15 residues. CDR3 region: CTSSQEEGGYNEQFF. For the CDR3, the DNA is TGCACCAGCAGCCAGGAGGAGGGGGGTTACAATGAGCAGTTCTTC.

Concerning this clone itself: The sample contains more than one DNA sequence encoding this CDR3. The chain links TRBV4-1 to TRBJ1-5; possibly TRBD1 for D (6 bases). Per germline, CDR1 MGHRA and CDR2 YSYEKL. The CDR3 has 16 amino acids. Trimming stripped 0 bases from V and 7 bases from J, with 16 bases between. CDR3 nucleotides: TGCGCCAGCAGCCAAGAACGGGGGCCGGGGGGACAGCCCCAGCATTTT. This sequence encodes CASSQERGPGGQPQHF.

The rearrangement uses TRBV13 and TRBJ2-7, with a tentative D call TRBD2 (5 bases). The CDR3 runs to 12 residues. Trimming shortened V by 2 bases and J by 5 bases, and 7 bases separated the two germline ends. The germline V gene encodes CDR1 PRHDT and CDR2 FYEKMQ (reference sequence). The CDR3 spells CASSLRGDEQYF. The CDR3 DNA is TGTGCCAGCAGCTTACGGGGAGACGAGCAGTACTTC.

The V call is TRBV10-3, the J call TRBJ1-4; 8 bases align to TRBD1. Trimming removed 9 bases from V and 8 bases from J; junction bases left unmatched: 11. This CDR3 is built from 14 residues. CDR1 is ENHRY and CDR2 is SYGVKD in the germline V gene. The DNA of the CDR3 is TGTGCCATTGCCCCAGGGGGCGTCGAGGAAAAACTGTTTTTT. Translating gives CAIAPGGVEEKLFF.

This rearrangement joins TRBV6-5 to TRBJ1-1, with D tentatively TRBD1 (5 bases). This CDR3 has 14 residues. Germline V CDR1 and CDR2: MNHEY, SVGAGI. Deletions cut 6 bases from V and 6 bases from J, with 17 bases between. The CDR3 reads CASSPQNTGSEAFF. The CDR3 DNA reads as TGTGCCAGCAGCCCACAAAATACAGGATCTGAAGCTTTCTTT.

The count of this clone is one. The genes are TRBV6-4 and TRBJ2-7; 12 bases agree with TRBD2. The CDR3 is made up of 15 amino acids. With V trimmed by 3 bases and J by 3 bases, 3 bases remained unmatched. Germline CDR1 and CDR2: MRHNA and SNTAGT. The CDR3 is CASSELAGGHYEQYF. Written as DNA, the CDR3 is TGTGCCAGCAGTGAACTAGCGGGGGGTCACTACGAGCAGTACTTC.

V gene TRBV2 combines with J gene TRBJ2-7; D call uncertain. The CDR3 has 13 amino acids. V was pared by 1 base and J by 3 bases, with 7 bases between. CDR1 and CDR2 from the germline V gene are SNHLY and FYNNEI. CDR3 amino acids: CASSEGRVYEQYF. In DNA, the CDR3 is TGTGCCAGCAGTGAAGGACGGGTCTACGAGCAGTACTTC.

In this sample, this clone turned up once. CDR3 DNA: TGTGCCAGCAGCTTAGAACCGATTACCTACGAGCAGTACTTC. Translating gives CASSLEPITYEQYF. V gene TRBV7-2 combines with J gene TRBJ2-7; no firm D call. In germline, CDR1 is SGHTA, CDR2 FQGNSA. This CDR3 region has 14 residues. Trimming removed 1 base at V and 2 bases at J, with 9 bases between.

In this sample, this clone turned up once. This chain joins TRBV2 and TRBJ1-1; no clear D gene. The CDR3 is made up of 14 amino acids. Germline CDR1 SNHLY, CDR2 FYNNEI. V was shortened by 4 bases and J by 1 base, with 10 bases between the two germline ends. The DNA of the CDR3 is TGTGCCAGCAGTGTATTCCAATCGAACACTGAAGCTTTCTTT. This encodes CASSVFQSNTEAFF.

Written as DNA, the CDR3 is TGTGCCAGCAGTCCCCCTAATTACGAGCAGTACTTC. It encodes CASSPPNYEQYF. The chain has TRBV11-1 and TRBJ2-7; D uncertain. V gave up 6 bases and J gave up 4 bases, with 10 bases separating them. CDR3 length: 12 amino acids. Germline V gives CDR1 SGHAT, CDR2 FQDESV (reference sequence).

The V gene is TRBV5-4, the J gene TRBJ1-2; D call uncertain. The germline V gene encodes CDR1 SGHNT and CDR2 YYREEE (reference sequence). The CDR3 is 14 amino acids. V lost 0 bases to trimming and J lost 0 bases, with 6 bases between them. This CDR3 is CASSLEEANYGYTF. DNA for the CDR3: TGTGCCAGCAGCTTGGAGGAAGCTAACTATGGCTACACCTTC.

This chain joins TRBV5-1 and TRBJ1-2; D unresolved. Trimming shortened V by 1 base and J by 6 bases, and 7 bases separated the two germline ends. The length of the CDR3 is 12 residues. CDR1 is SGHRS and CDR2 is YFSETQ in the germline V gene. The CDR3 region has the DNA TGCGCCAGCAGCTTGTATCCCGATGGCTACACCTTC. It yields the protein CASSLYPDGYTF.

The rearrangement uses TRBV10-2 and TRBJ2-1, with a possible D match to TRBD2 (5 bases). Between the trimmed V and J ends, which lost 11 bases and 3 bases, there was a span of 23 bases. In germline, CDR1 is WSHSY, CDR2 SAAADI. The CDR3 extends over 16 amino acids. CDR3 in DNA: TGCGCCCGGGATCCGTTTAGCCGGGCCGACTACAATGAGCAGTTCTTC. Protein: CARDPFSRADYNEQFF.

This chain connects TRBV30 to TRBJ1-2; the D gene is possibly TRBD1 (6 bases). The V end lost 2 bases, the J end lost 4 bases, and 14 bases lay between the germline ends. Germline values: CDR1 GTSNPN, CDR2 SVGIG (reference sequence). CDR3 size: 14 residues. This CDR3 is CAWSTGIGGYGYTF. The DNA of the CDR3 is TGTGCCTGGAGTACAGGGATCGGGGGCTATGGCTACACCTTC.

V is TRBV9 and J is TRBJ2-4, with 8 positions matching TRBD1. The V segment lost 3 bases and the J segment 6 bases; nucleotides outside the gene matches: 8. The CDR3 runs 15 residues. The germline V gene has CDR1 SGDLS and CDR2 YYNGEE. The CDR3 DNA follows: TGTGCCAGCAGCGAACAGGGGGATGGTGGAAACATTCAGTACTTC. It is translated as CASSEQGDGGNIQYF.

This rearrangement joins TRBV27 to TRBJ1-1; TRBD1 is a possible D gene (5 bases). The CDR3 is 15 residues long. The V end lost 5 bases, the J end lost 0 bases, and 13 bases lay between the germline ends. CDR1 and CDR2 (germline): MNHEY, SMNVEV (reference sequence). The chain's CDR3 is CASSHQTDLNTEAFF. The CDR3 DNA follows: TGTGCCAGCAGTCACCAGACAGACTTGAACACTGAAGCTTTCTTT.

The chain links TRBV29-1 to TRBJ2-1, with 10 bases matching TRBD2. CDR1 and CDR2 from the germline V gene are SQVTM and ANQGSEA. The trim removed 4 bases at V and 7 bases at J, leaving 7 bases unmatched. The CDR3 runs to 14 residues. CDR3 sequence reads: CSVVRTSGPNEQFF. DNA for the CDR3: TGCAGCGTTGTTAGGACTAGCGGACCAAATGAGCAGTTCTTC.